These T cell receptor beta chains were read from a single sample in a study of T cell responses to AZD1222 COVID-19 vaccine. The repertoire was sequenced with immunoSEQ multiplex PCR; TCRdb's copy has only in-frame clones and lacks some. The sample has 120,000 to 150,000 clones; more than 70% are singletons. The sequenced sample was peripheral blood, obtained on day 0 of AZD1222 vaccination. Every receptor here comes from an adult in good health. Each CDR3 is given with its conserved first and last residue. Each record gives: CDR3 protein, CDR3 DNA, J gene, V gene, clone size, D gene. D genes are given only for firm matches. The size field is filled for only some rows; it gives once, few, many or a size class.

CASSQGNRELYGYTF,TGTGCCAGCAGCCAAGGCAACAGGGAACTATATGGCTACACCTTC,TRBJ1-2,TRBV3-1/TRBV3-2,-,-
CASSSRGGAETQYF,TGTGCCAGCAGCTCCCGGGGGGGGGCCGAGACCCAGTACTTC,TRBJ2-5,TRBV7-2,-,TRBD2
CASSQSQGGYNQPQHF,TGCGCCAGCAGCCAATCTCAGGGGGGGTACAATCAGCCCCAGCATTTT,TRBJ1-5,TRBV4-1,-,TRBD1
CASSPERGSNTEAFF,TGCGCCAGCAGCCCGGAACGGGGATCGAACACTGAAGCTTTCTTT,TRBJ1-1,TRBV5-1,-,-
CASSSTGGDPQYF,TGTGCCAGCAGCTCGACAGGGGGCGATCCACAGTACTTC,TRBJ2-7,TRBV11-2,-,TRBD1
CASSFDNSPLHF,TGTGCCAGCAGCTTCGACAATTCACCCCTCCACTTT,TRBJ1-6,TRBV7-2,-,-
CASSLEGRTSYNEQFF,TGCGCCAGCAGCTTGGAGGGGCGGACCTCCTACAATGAGCAGTTCTTC,TRBJ2-1,TRBV5-1,once,-
CASSLVGQGAGELFF,TGTGCCAGCAGCTTAGTGGGACAGGGAGCCGGGGAGCTGTTTTTT,TRBJ2-2,TRBV11-2,-,TRBD1
CASRAGENTGELFF,TGTGCCAGCCGAGCGGGGGAAAACACCGGGGAGCTGTTTTTT,TRBJ2-2,TRBV6-4,-,TRBD2
CASSSGTSGNTQYF,TGTGCCAGCAGCTCCGGGACTAGCGGGAATACGCAGTATTTT,TRBJ2-3,TRBV7-3,once,TRBD2
CASSERFLDQPQHF,TGTGCCAGCAGTGAAAGGTTTTTAGATCAGCCCCAGCATTTT,TRBJ1-5,TRBV25-1,-,-
CASSLYTNQPQHF,TGTGCCAGCAGCTTATATACCAATCAGCCCCAGCATTTT,TRBJ1-5,TRBV5-6,-,-
CASSRSSYNSPLHF,TGTGCCAGCAGTAGGAGCTCCTATAATTCACCCCTCCACTTT,TRBJ1-6,TRBV6-2/TRBV6-3,-,-
CATSRDAEGPGEFF,TGTGCCACCAGCAGAGATGCGGAAGGGCCAGGGGAGTTCTTC,TRBJ2-1,TRBV15,once,-
CASTRGSGVGQPQHF,TGTGCCAGCACCCGAGGGTCAGGGGTGGGCCAGCCCCAGCATTTT,TRBJ1-5,TRBV6-5,-,-
CASSIGVSGNTIYF,TGTGCCAGTAGTATCGGGGTCTCTGGAAACACCATATATTTT,TRBJ1-3,TRBV19,-,-
CASTRTGDSYEQYF,TGTGCCAGTACTAGGACAGGCGACTCCTACGAGCAGTACTTC,TRBJ2-7,TRBV19,-,TRBD1
CASSLLGGSPQAFF,TGTGCCAGCAGTTTATTGGGGGGTAGCCCTCAAGCTTTCTTT,TRBJ1-1,TRBV27,-,-
CASSHLGTFISADTQYF,TGCGCCAGCAGCCATCTTGGGACTTTCATTTCGGCAGATACGCAGTATTTT,TRBJ2-3,TRBV4-1,-,-
CASSFRDGGGYTF,TGTGCCAGCAGCTTCAGGGATGGTGGGGGCTACACCTTC,TRBJ1-2,TRBV7-6,-,-
CASSLTLGKNTEAFF,TGTGCCAGCTCACTAACCCTAGGCAAGAACACTGAAGCTTTCTTT,TRBJ1-1,TRBV18,-,-
CASSLGDTSGNTIYF,TGCGCCAGCAGCTTGGGGGACACCTCTGGAAACACCATATATTTT,TRBJ1-3,TRBV5-1,-,-
CASSWGQGAYEQYF,TGTGCCAGCAGCTGGGGACAGGGGGCTTACGAGCAGTACTTC,TRBJ2-7,TRBV11-2,-,TRBD1
CASSLVGGPSYEQYF,TGTGCCAGCAGTTTAGTGGGGGGTCCCTCCTACGAGCAGTACTTC,TRBJ2-7,TRBV28,-,-
CASSQEEGTGSYEQYF,TGTGCCAGCAGCCAAGAAGAGGGGACAGGCTCCTACGAGCAGTACTTC,TRBJ2-7,TRBV4-2,-,TRBD1
CASSPRETQYF,TGTGCCAGCAGCCCCCGCGAGACCCAGTACTTC,TRBJ2-5,TRBV7-2,-,-
CASRRQGTGETQYF,TGTGCCAGTAGAAGACAGGGGACGGGAGAGACCCAGTACTTC,TRBJ2-5,TRBV19,-,TRBD1
CASSYSSKQETQYF,TGTGCCAGCAGTTACTCCAGTAAACAAGAGACCCAGTACTTC,TRBJ2-5,TRBV6-2/TRBV6-3,-,-
CASSESRDSYEQYF,TGTGCCAGCAGTGAGAGCAGGGACTCCTACGAGCAGTACTTC,TRBJ2-7,TRBV25-1,-,-
CASSLRPGTIYF,TGTGCCAGCAGCTTGCGCCCGGGCACCATATATTTT,TRBJ1-3,TRBV3-1/TRBV3-2,once,-
CASSKSGLYLLFF,TGTGCCAGCAGTAAATCGGGCCTGTACCTGCTGTTTTTT,TRBJ2-2,TRBV27,-,-
CASSHPKGQRHEQYF,TGTGCCAGCAGCCATCCCAAGGGTCAGCGCCACGAGCAGTACTTC,TRBJ2-7,TRBV4-2,few,-
CASSYRGAHGYTF,TGTGCCAGCAGTTACCGAGGGGCGCACGGCTACACCTTC,TRBJ1-2,TRBV6-2/TRBV6-3,few,-
CASSPRGTGYYEQYF,TGTGCCAGCAGCCCACGGGGGACAGGGTACTACGAGCAGTACTTC,TRBJ2-7,TRBV7-9,once,TRBD1
CASSQGGGTGELFF,TGTGCCAGCAGCCAAGGTGGGGGAACCGGGGAGCTGTTTTTT,TRBJ2-2,TRBV3-1/TRBV3-2,-,-
CASSLSVGQALWGYTF,TGTGCCAGCAGCTTATCCGTAGGACAGGCGTTATGGGGCTACACCTTC,TRBJ1-2,TRBV7-2,-,TRBD1
CASRRDTGGNQPQHF,TGTGCCAGTAGGCGGGACACCGGAGGCAATCAGCCCCAGCATTTT,TRBJ1-5,TRBV19,few,-
CASSSRAGDTQYF,TGTGCCAGCAGCTCCCGGGCGGGAGATACGCAGTATTTT,TRBJ2-3,TRBV7-2,-,-
CASSQPSHRPKPNNEQFF,TGCGCCAGCAGTCAACCCTCCCACCGGCCGAAACCGAACAATGAGCAGTTCTTC,TRBJ2-1,TRBV23-1,-,-
CASGGSSSYEQYF,TGTGCCAGTGGAGGGTCCAGCTCCTACGAGCAGTACTTC,TRBJ2-7,TRBV28,-,-
CASRSNEKLFF,TGTGCCAGCAGGTCGAATGAAAAACTGTTTTTT,TRBJ1-4,TRBV28,-,-
CASSPPAGSEQFF,TGTGCCAGCTCACCACCGGCGGGATCTGAGCAGTTCTTC,TRBJ2-1,TRBV18,-,-
CASSEQGNYGYTF,TGTGCCAGCAGTGAGCAAGGGAACTATGGCTACACCTTC,TRBJ1-2,TRBV25-1,-,-
CASSKTSGSNEQFF,TGTGCCAGCAGCAAGACCTCGGGGAGCAATGAGCAGTTCTTC,TRBJ2-1,TRBV7-3,-,-
CAISDARGASSGNTIYF,TGTGCCATCAGTGATGCTCGGGGGGCGAGCTCTGGAAACACCATATATTTT,TRBJ1-3,TRBV10-3,-,-
CASSVGPSGGDEQFF,TGTGCCAGCAGCGTAGGGCCTAGCGGGGGCGATGAGCAGTTCTTC,TRBJ2-1,TRBV9,-,TRBD2
CASSSGGSHEKLFF,TGTGCCAGCAGTTCGGGGGGGTCCCATGAAAAACTGTTTTTT,TRBJ1-4,TRBV28,-,-
CASSPTMELAGEADTQYF,TGTGCCAGCAGCCCGACTATGGAACTAGCGGGGGAGGCAGATACGCAGTATTTT,TRBJ2-3,TRBV4-2,-,TRBD2
CASSLELGGYTF,TGTGCCAGCAGCCTAGAACTGGGGGGCTACACCTTC,TRBJ1-2,TRBV12-3/TRBV12-4,once,-
CASSLRYVNTEAFF,TGTGCCAGCAGCCTCCGATATGTGAACACTGAAGCTTTCTTT,TRBJ1-1,TRBV7-2,-,-
CAWSAPHWNTEAFF,TGTGCCTGGAGCGCACCTCATTGGAACACTGAAGCTTTCTTT,TRBJ1-1,TRBV30,few,-
CASSQEPRVLGELFF,TGTGCCAGCAGCCAAGAACCCCGGGTGCTCGGGGAGCTGTTTTTT,TRBJ2-2,TRBV3-1/TRBV3-2,-,-
CASRDQGRTEAFF,TGTGCCAGCAGAGATCAGGGGAGGACTGAAGCTTTCTTT,TRBJ1-1,TRBV28,-,-
CASIPGQGLNSPLHF,TGTGCCAGCATCCCGGGACAGGGGTTGAATTCACCCCTCCACTTT,TRBJ1-6,TRBV7-9,-,TRBD1
CASSLGQTGQSYGYTF,TGCGCCAGCAGCTTGGGCCAGACAGGGCAGAGCTATGGCTACACCTTC,TRBJ1-2,TRBV5-1,-,TRBD1
CASSRTSERTQYF,TGTGCCAGCAGCCGTACTAGCGAACGGACCCAGTACTTC,TRBJ2-5,TRBV11-2,-,TRBD2
CAWSRTGNSNQPQHF,TGTGCCTGGAGCAGGACAGGGAATAGCAATCAGCCCCAGCATTTT,TRBJ1-5,TRBV30,-,TRBD1
CASSLEEYTEAFF,TGTGCCAGCAGCTTAGAGGAATACACTGAAGCTTTCTTT,TRBJ1-1,TRBV7-9,-,-
CASSYAGRQVNTEAFF,TGTGCCAGCAGTTACGCGGGACGGCAGGTGAACACTGAAGCTTTCTTT,TRBJ1-1,TRBV6-2/TRBV6-3,-,-
CARRGRIQGRDTEAFF,TGTGCCAGGCGGGGACGGATTCAGGGTAGGGACACTGAAGCTTTCTTT,TRBJ1-1,TRBV21-1,-,-